The 27 T cell receptor beta chains given below trace back to one sample, sequenced in a study of OX40 agonist ivuxolimab in advanced cancers. Sequencing was performed with immunoSEQ multiplex PCR; in TCRdb, only in-frame clones are kept and a portion is missing. The repertoire consists of some 43,000 clones, with around 87% occurring once and the leading ten covering 30% to 45%. The sample in question was CD4+ or CD8+ T cells sorted from blood, obtained in a trial of the OX40 agonist ivuxolimab. These TCRs come from an adult with an advanced solid tumor such as melanoma, head and neck, liver or kidney cancer.

This sequence joins TRBV5-4 and TRBJ2-3, with 14 positions matching TRBD2. V was clipped by 0 bases and J by 8 bases; unmatched bases: 5. CDR1 and CDR2 (germline): SGHNT, YYREEE (reference sequence). The CDR3 loop spans 16 amino acids. The CDR3 loop reads CASSLGLAGGQGTQYF. The DNA for the CDR3 is TGTGCCAGCAGCTTGGGACTAGCGGGGGGGCAGGGTACGCAGTATTTT. Full variable domain (outside the CDR3, taken from reference TRBV5-4 and TRBJ2-3): ETGVTQSPTHLIKTRGQQVTLRCSSQSGHNTVSWYQQALGQGPQFIFQYYREEENGRGNFPPRFSGLQFPNYSSELNVNALELDDSALYLCASSLGLAGGQGTQYFGPGTRLTVL.

As DNA, the CDR3 is TGTGCCAGTAGTATAAATTTAATGAGAGTGCAGGGTGATCAGCCCCAGCATTTT. This encodes CASSINLMRVQGDQPQHF. The rearrangement joins TRBV19 to TRBJ1-5; TRBD1 might be the D (5 bases). CDR3 length equals 18 residues. CDR1 is LNHDA and CDR2 is SQIVND in the germline V gene (reference sequence). Trimming took off 2 bases at V and 5 bases at J, with 22 bases between the two ends.

This clone has only a few counts. This chain joins TRBV15 and TRBJ1-4; D might be TRBD1 (5 bases). Germline CDR1 LNHNV, CDR2 YYDKDF (reference sequence). Trimming cost V 5 bases and J 10 bases, with 17 bases left between them. The CDR3 has 14 residues. CDR3 amino acids: CATSQEQGSVKLFF. As DNA, the CDR3 is TGTGCCACCAGCCAAGAGCAGGGATCGGTAAAACTGTTTTTT.

This clone was observed once. The V and J genes are TRBV11-2 and TRBJ2-1, with D possibly matching TRBD2 (5 bases). In germline, CDR1 is SGHAT, CDR2 FQNNGV. V lost 5 bases to trimming and J lost 4 bases, with 9 bases between them. The CDR3 totals 13 residues. Written as DNA, the CDR3 is TGTGCCAGCAGCCTCGGGATTTACAATGAGCAGTTCTTC. Encoded protein: CASSLGIYNEQFF.

The V gene is TRBV11-3, the J gene TRBJ2-7; perhaps TRBD1 as D (6 bases). V was cut by 5 bases and J by 3 bases, with 17 bases left in between. Germline CDR1 is SGHNT and CDR2 is YENEEA. The CDR3 totals 15 residues. The CDR3 DNA reads TGTGCCAGCAGCCAGGGGCCGCGACCATTCTACGAGCAGTACTTC. It translates to CASSQGPRPFYEQYF.

The chain combines TRBV29-1 with TRBJ2-5; 8 nucleotides agree with TRBD2. CDR3 length equals 13 residues. Germline trimming cut 7 bases from V and 5 bases from J; bases unmatched to any gene: 9. From germline, CDR1 is SQVTM and CDR2 ANQGSEA. This chain's CDR3 is CSAGGGGFETQYF. The CDR3 DNA reads TGCAGCGCCGGGGGCGGGGGGTTTGAGACCCAGTACTTC.

The chain uses TRBV7-8 and TRBJ1-2, with 7 bases identical to TRBD1. In germline, CDR1 is SGHVS, CDR2 FQNEAQ. The CDR3 sequence is 16 residues long. The V segment lost 5 bases and the J segment 5 bases; nucleotides outside the gene matches: 14. The CDR3 spells CASSPNRGALIYGYTF. In nucleotides, the CDR3 is TGTGCCAGCAGCCCTAACAGGGGCGCCCTGATTTATGGCTACACCTTC.

This clone was seen more than once but under ten times. The rearrangement joins TRBV20-1 to TRBJ2-7; D remains unclear. There are 11 residues in the CDR3. The V and J ends lost 6 bases and 2 bases respectively, with 8 bases between them. Germline-derived CDR1 and CDR2 are DFQATT and SNEGSKA (reference sequence). In DNA, the CDR3 is TGCAGTGCCGAGTCAGCCTACGAGCAGTACTTC. This translates into CSAESAYEQYF.

The chain uses TRBV9 and TRBJ2-5; 7 positions match TRBD2. The CDR3 length is 15 residues. CDR1 SGDLS and CDR2 YYNGEE come from the germline V gene. J gave up 5 bases and V 6 bases, and 13 bases lay outside the gene matches. The chain's CDR3 is CASTIGGEPRETQYF. Here the CDR3 DNA reads TGTGCCAGCACCATTGGGGGGGAACCGAGGGAGACCCAGTACTTC.

The chain couples TRBV9 to TRBJ1-6, with TRBD1 identical over 9 bases. This CDR3 has 15 residues. Trimming cost V 3 bases and J 4 bases; bases outside gene matches: 2. Germline lookup yields CDR1 SGDLS and CDR2 YYNGEE. The CDR3 nucleotides are TGTGCCAGCAGCGAGGACAGGGGATATAATTCACCCCTCCACTTT. It encodes CASSEDRGYNSPLHF.

This clone turned up a few times. Lacking the conserved final phenylalanine or tryptophan, this CDR3 likely reflects a read error. The DNA is left out, because the CDR3 cannot be placed on it with certainty; the CDR3 is given as TCRdb lists it. The chain recombines TRBV6-4 with TRBJ2-7; TRBD1, as called in the table, went unchecked against the DNA. The germline V gene has CDR1 MRHNA and CDR2 SNTAGT. Both ends counted, the CDR3 spans 12 residues. This CDR3 reads CASRATGTANSS.

This chain uses TRBV6-1 with TRBJ2-5; either TRBD1 or TRBD2 may supply D (5 bases each). The CDR3 contains 14 residues. Per the germline V gene, CDR1 is MNHNS and CDR2 is SASEGT. V was trimmed by 7 bases and J by 1 base, leaving 13 bases between them. This CDR3 reads CASTWSGAQETQYF. CDR3 sequence (DNA): TGTGCCAGCACTTGGTCCGGGGCCCAAGAGACCCAGTACTTC.

V is TRBV5-1 and J is TRBJ2-7; D unresolved. Germline CDR1 and CDR2: SGHRS and YFSETQ. CDR3 length equals 13 residues. The V gene lost 1 base and the J gene lost 2 bases, with 7 bases spanning the gap. The DNA for the CDR3 is TGCGCCAGCAGCTTGCATACAGCCTACGAGCAGTACTTC. Its translation is CASSLHTAYEQYF. The whole variable domain, remainder taken from reference TRBV5-1 and TRBJ2-7, is KAGVTQTPRYLIKTRGQQVTLSCSPISGHRSVSWYQQTPGQGLQFLFEYFSETQRNKGNFPGRFSGRQFSNSRSEMNVSTLELGDSALYLCASSLHTAYEQYFGPGTRLTVT.

The chain has TRBV6-5 and TRBJ2-7, with 13 bases aligning to TRBD2. V was pared by 6 bases and J by 2 bases, with 4 bases of the junction left unmatched. Germline loops: CDR1 MNHEY, CDR2 SVGAGI. The CDR3 spans 15 residues. CDR3 sequence: CASRAGTSGTYEQYF. Written as DNA, the CDR3 is TGTGCCAGCAGGGCAGGGACTAGCGGGACCTACGAGCAGTACTTC.

This clone has a count of ten or more. The chain recombines TRBV9 with TRBJ2-1; 10 bases align to TRBD2. The germline CDR1 and CDR2 sequences are SGDLS and YYNGEE. V shed 4 bases, J shed 5 bases, and the junction held 9 bases outside the gene matches. The CDR3 sequence is 16 residues long. CDR3 nucleotides: TGTGCCAGCAGCACCCGTACTAGCGGGGTCCACAATGAGCAGTTCTTC. Its translation is CASSTRTSGVHNEQFF.

This clone showed up just once. V is TRBV5-4 and J is TRBJ2-7; 8 bases fit TRBD2. V shed 4 bases and J 3 bases; nucleotides not matched to a gene: 9. This CDR3 has 15 amino acids. CDR1 is SGHNT and CDR2 is YYREEE in the germline V gene (reference sequence). The CDR3 coding sequence is TGTGCCAGCAGCCTCCCCGGGACTAGAGTCTACGAGCAGTACTTC. Protein: CASSLPGTRVYEQYF.

This clone was detected once. The chain links TRBV7-9 to TRBJ1-2; D not resolved. The CDR3 covers 13 residues. Trimming removed 0 bases from V and 8 bases from J, with 10 bases in between. Germline V gives CDR1 SEHNR, CDR2 FQNEAQ (reference sequence). CDR3 DNA: TGTGCCAGCAGCTTAGCGTGGAGTGGGGGCTACACCTTC. Protein sequence: CASSLAWSGGYTF. Drawing the rest from reference TRBV7-9 and TRBJ1-2, the complete variable domain is DTGVSQNPRHKITKRGQNVTFRCDPISEHNRLYWYRQTLGQGPEFLTYFQNEAQLEKSRLLSDRFSAERPKGSFSTLEIQRTEQGDSAMYLCASSLAWSGGYTFGSGTRLTVV.

V usage is TRBV5-6 and J usage is TRBJ1-1; weak D call: TRBD1 (6 bases). In germline, CDR1 is SGHDT, CDR2 YYEEEE. With 1 base removed from V and 4 bases from J, the gap between germline ends came to 11 bases. The CDR3 is 14 residues long. DNA of the CDR3: TGTGCCAGCAGCTTGAAGGGGGTAAGCACTGAAGCTTTCTTT. It translates to CASSLKGVSTEAFF.

The CDR3 is CASSRRASEGADTQYF. The DNA for the CDR3 is TGCGCCAGCAGCCGAAGAGCCAGTGAAGGGGCAGATACGCAGTATTTT. V gene TRBV4-1 combines with J gene TRBJ2-3; weak D call: TRBD1 (5 bases). Germline-derived CDR1 and CDR2 are MGHRA and YSYEKL. The CDR3 extends over 16 amino acids. V was cut by 4 bases and J by 4 bases, with 18 bases left in between.

This clone was counted between two and nine times. This rearrangement joins TRBV9 to TRBJ2-7; TRBD1 agrees at 10 bases. V trimming: 0 bases; J trimming: 6 bases; junction bases outside the gene matches: 6. The germline V gene encodes CDR1 SGDLS and CDR2 YYNGEE. The CDR3 has 15 residues. CDR3 loop: CASSVEETGGREQYF. As DNA, the CDR3 is TGTGCCAGCAGCGTAGAGGAGACAGGGGGCCGCGAGCAGTACTTC.

The rearrangement links TRBV7-3 to TRBJ2-2; TRBD1 is a possible D gene (5 bases). Germline V lookup: CDR1 SGHTA, CDR2 FQGTGA. Trimming stripped 3 bases from V and 4 bases from J, with 12 bases between. The CDR3 has 15 amino acids. CDR3 coding DNA: TGTGCCAGCAGCTTGGGCAGGGCCACCACCGGGGAGCTGTTTTTT. Its translation is CASSLGRATTGELFF.

The genes are TRBV6-1 and TRBJ2-5, with D tentatively TRBD1 (6 bases). The CDR3 totals 13 residues. Trimming left V 1 base short and J 6 bases short, with 9 bases between. The germline V gene has CDR1 MNHNS and CDR2 SASEGT. DNA for the CDR3: TGTGCCAGCAGTGAAGATGGGGGCCAGACCCAGTACTTC. It translates to CASSEDGGQTQYF.

This clone was recorded at least ten times. This chain links TRBV5-5 with TRBJ1-2; possibly TRBD1 for D (5 bases). Germline-derived CDR1 and CDR2 are SGHKS and YYEKEE (reference sequence). V dropped 2 bases and J dropped 8 bases, with 19 bases sitting between them. The CDR3 covers 15 residues. CDR3 region: CASSFLLGASGGYTF. The CDR3 DNA reads as TGTGCCAGCAGCTTTTTGTTAGGGGCATCGGGAGGCTACACCTTC.

The CDR3: CASSLEGDRQFF. CDR3 nucleotide sequence: TGTGCCAGCAGCTTAGAAGGGGATCGGCAGTTCTTC. The rearrangement links TRBV11-2 to TRBJ2-1, with D possibly TRBD1 on 5 matching bases. Germline V gene data show CDR1 as SGHAT and CDR2 as FQNNGV. The CDR3 has 12 amino acids. Trimming stripped 0 bases from V and 12 bases from J, with 9 bases between.

V is TRBV6-5 and J is TRBJ1-4; TRBD1 matches at 9 bases. CDR3 length equals 14 residues. From germline, CDR1 is MNHEY and CDR2 SVGAGI. Trimming removed 5 bases from V and 6 bases from J; junction bases left unmatched: 4. CDR3 in amino acids: CASSRGTGYEKLFF. CDR3 nucleotides: TGTGCCAGCAGTCGAGGGACAGGGTATGAAAAACTGTTTTTT.

V usage is TRBV19 and J usage is TRBJ2-1, with D possibly TRBD2 on 6 matching bases. The CDR3 covers 14 residues. V dropped 5 bases and J dropped 2 bases, with 10 bases sitting between them. CDR1 and CDR2 (germline): LNHDA, SQIVND (reference sequence). The DNA for the CDR3 is TGTGCCAGTAGTTGGTCTAGCGCCTACAATGAGCAGTTCTTC. Protein: CASSWSSAYNEQFF.

This clone was picked up a small number of times. The chain is built from TRBV10-3 and TRBJ1-1; no clear D. There are 11 residues in the CDR3. Trimming pared 2 bases from V and 10 bases from J, leaving 8 bases between. Germline loops: CDR1 ENHRY, CDR2 SYGVKD. CDR3 nucleotide sequence: TGTGCCATCAGTGAGGGGTTCGGAGCTTTCTTT. It is translated as CAISEGFGAFF.